The 14 T cell receptor beta chains in this list originate from one sample, sequenced in a study of technical replicates of blood from a handful of donors. The method was immunoSEQ multiplex PCR; TCRdb's version includes in-frame clones alone and lacks a portion of them. The sample yields 80,000 to 100,000 clones, roughly 95% seen once. Sequencing was done on a sample of T cells isolated from PBMCs. These receptor sequences come from a human donor in good health.

This rearrangement joins TRBV7-2 to TRBJ2-5, with 8 positions matching TRBD1. Trimming took 3 bases from V and 5 from J; bases not matched to a gene: 8. The length of the CDR3 is 15 residues. From germline, CDR1 is SGHTA and CDR2 FQGNSA. CDR3 amino acids: CASSFFTGGGETQYF. The CDR3 coding sequence is TGTGCCAGCAGCTTTTTTACAGGGGGTGGGGAGACCCAGTACTTC.

The chain recombines TRBV16 with TRBJ2-7, with TRBD2 matching over 10 bases. The J segment lost 4 bases and the V segment lost 6 bases, leaving 3 bases of the junction unmatched. CDR1 is KGHSY and CDR2 is FQNENV in the germline V gene. This CDR3 has 13 amino acids. CDR3 in DNA: TGTGCCAGCAGACTAGCGGGGCTATACGAGCAGTACTTC. Its protein product is CASRLAGLYEQYF.

The genes are TRBV5-1 and TRBJ1-2; D is ambiguous. Trimming pared 0 bases from V and 0 bases from J, leaving 9 bases between. Looked up from germline, CDR1 is SGHRS and CDR2 is YFSETQ. The CDR3 has 15 amino acids. As DNA, the CDR3 is TGCGCCAGCAGCTTGGATTGGGGAGCTAACTATGGCTACACCTTC. Residues: CASSLDWGANYGYTF.

The V and J genes are TRBV4-1 and TRBJ2-1; D may be TRBD2 (6 bases). Germline assignment: CDR1 MGHRA and CDR2 YSYEKL. The germline V and J ends were trimmed by 1 base and 9 bases, with 19 bases remaining between them. The CDR3 is 16 amino acids. CDR3 amino acids: CASSQATPREMPEQFF. CDR3 in DNA: TGCGCCAGCAGCCAAGCGACCCCACGGGAGATGCCTGAGCAGTTCTTC.

The chain employs TRBV10-3 and TRBJ2-1; D call uncertain. V dropped 4 bases and J dropped 3 bases, with 10 bases sitting between them. The germline V gene has CDR1 ENHRY and CDR2 SYGVKD. CDR3 length: 14 residues. This CDR3 reads CAISAGYGYNEQFF. CDR3 DNA: TGTGCCATCAGTGCCGGGTACGGCTACAATGAGCAGTTCTTC.

In nucleotides, the CDR3 is TGTGCCAGTGGGGCGACAGTCTATCAGCCCCAGCATTTT. Its translation: CASGATVYQPQHF. V usage is TRBV6-5 and J usage is TRBJ1-5; perhaps TRBD1 as D (5 bases). V lost 9 bases, J lost 5 bases, and 14 bases lay in between. Germline-derived CDR1 and CDR2 are MNHEY and SVGAGI. There are 13 residues in the CDR3.

J is TRBJ2-5 and V is TRBV5-4, with 8 bases aligning to TRBD2. The germline V gene encodes CDR1 SGHNT and CDR2 YYREEE (reference sequence). J gave up 0 bases and V 1 base, and 2 bases lay outside the gene matches. The CDR3 has 15 residues. The CDR3: CASSLRLANQETQYF. The CDR3 DNA is TGTGCCAGCAGCTTGCGACTAGCGAACCAAGAGACCCAGTACTTC.

This clone was seen once. V gene TRBV27 combines with J gene TRBJ2-7; D not certain. This CDR3 has 13 amino acids. Per the germline V gene, CDR1 is MNHEY and CDR2 is SMNVEV (reference sequence). The ends were cut back, 0 bases at V and 3 bases at J, with 6 bases in the middle. This CDR3 reads CASSLSRSYEQYF. As DNA, the CDR3 is TGTGCCAGCAGTTTATCACGGAGCTACGAGCAGTACTTC.

A single count supports this clone. V and J are TRBV7-9 and TRBJ1-4; D is possibly TRBD1 (6 bases). CDR1 is SEHNR and CDR2 is FQNEAQ in the germline V gene (reference sequence). V lost 5 bases and J 0 bases, leaving 13 bases between the germline ends. The CDR3 has 16 amino acids. For the CDR3, the DNA is TGTGCCAGCAGCCCTAGGACAGTTGCAACTAATGAAAAACTGTTTTTT. Translating it yields CASSPRTVATNEKLFF.

The chain couples TRBV11-2 to TRBJ1-3; D is ambiguous. Germline CDR1 SGHAT, CDR2 FQNNGV. Trimming took off 2 bases at V and 0 bases at J, with 11 bases between the two ends. This CDR3 comprises 16 residues. The CDR3 sequence is CASSLLRTVSGNTIYF. In DNA, the CDR3 is TGTGCCAGCAGCTTACTTAGGACTGTCTCTGGAAACACCATATATTTT. Complete variable domain (other parts from reference TRBV11-2 and TRBJ1-3): EAGVAQSPRYKIIEKRQSVAFWCNPISGHATLYWYQQILGQGPKLLIQFQNNGVVDDSQLPKDRFSAERLKGVDSTLKIQPAKLEDSAVYLCASSLLRTVSGNTIYFGEGSWLTVV.

The V gene is TRBV5-5, the J gene TRBJ2-5; TRBD2 is a possible D gene (6 bases). There are 16 residues in the CDR3. V was pared by 0 bases and J by 3 bases, with 15 bases between. Germline assignment: CDR1 SGHKS and CDR2 YYEKEE (reference sequence). CDR3 coding DNA: TGTGCCAGCAGCTTGGACCGGGACTTATTTAAAGAGACCCAGTACTTC. Translating it yields CASSLDRDLFKETQYF.

The V and J genes are TRBV14 and TRBJ2-1; no reliable D call. The CDR3 spans 13 residues. In germline, CDR1 is SGHDN, CDR2 FVKESK. Trimming removed 4 bases from V and 0 bases from J, with 4 bases in between. CDR3 amino acids: CASSPGSYNEQFF. In DNA form, the CDR3 reads TGTGCCAGCAGCCCCGGCTCCTACAATGAGCAGTTCTTC.

This rearrangement joins TRBV10-3 to TRBJ2-5; TRBD2 matches 15 bases. CDR1 and CDR2 from the germline V gene are ENHRY and SYGVKD. The V segment lost 10 bases and the J segment 3 bases; nucleotides outside the gene matches: 6. The CDR3 length is 15 residues. The CDR3 bases are TGTGCCACCGGGACTAGCGGGAGGTTAAAAGAGACCCAGTACTTC. It is translated as CATGTSGRLKETQYF.

The chain links TRBV5-4 to TRBJ2-5; TRBD1 might be the D (6 bases). Germline CDR1 and CDR2: SGHNT and YYREEE (reference sequence). The CDR3 loop spans 14 amino acids. The ends were cut back, 3 bases at V and 9 bases at J, with 18 bases in the middle. The CDR3 protein is CASSSTQGKDAQYF. The CDR3 nucleotides read TGTGCCAGCAGCTCTACACAGGGTAAGGACGCCCAGTACTTC.